This TCR beta chain was identified in a study of patients and donors after allogeneic stem cell transplantation. TCRdb re-analysed the RT-PCR reads in MiXCR, keeping a single row per CDR3 protein. This sample has about 87,000 distinct CDR3 sequences; 4% to 5% occur once, and the top ten carry 2.6%. This clonotype has at least ten counts. V was shortened by 2 bases and J by 2 bases, with 5 bases between the two germline ends. The CDR3 is 13 residues long. CDR1 and CDR2 (germline): MNHEY, SVGEGT. Sequenced input: blood, either unsorted or a sorted T cell fraction (not recorded which). The V and J genes are TRBV6-2 or TRBV6-3 and TRBJ2-3; the D is unclear. The clonotype comes from a human donor who was either an allogeneic HSCT recipient or a stem cell or donor lymphocyte infusion donor (not recorded which). It is not recorded whose cells these are; they may come from a transplant donor. CDR3 sequence: CASSYTITDTQYF. In nucleotides, the CDR3 is TGTGCCAGCAGTTACACCATCACAGATACGCAGTATTTT.